The source of this T cell receptor (beta chain) is a study of beta chain features in type 1 diabetes. All of the isolated RNA was reverse transcribed, so expressed TCRB transcripts were sequenced. Only in-frame clones appear in the TCRdb table, and some are missing; sequencing was by immunoSEQ multiplex PCR. The table lists 250,000 or so clones, 20% of them singletons. General study findings and limits: Within each of all four CD4+ subsets, Type 1 diabetes patients had TCRB CDR3s that were moderately but significantly shorter. Type 1 diabetes patients had fewer VDJ junction insertions and more deletions. Sequencing of cDNA might inflate the share of cells that strongly express TCR.

The CDR3 has 16 residues. J gave up 0 bases and V 6 bases, and 8 bases lay outside the gene matches. Germline lookup yields CDR1 MNHEY and CDR2 SMNVEV (reference sequence). As for this clone: What it binds is unknown.

The sequencing input was naive CD4+ T cells from blood. This rearrangement joins TRBV27 to TRBJ1-5, with 7 bases lining up with TRBD1. The sequence was collected from a woman between 40 and 50 years old with type 1 diabetes. In nucleotides, the CDR3 is TGTGCCAGCAGCAAAAAGGGGGCAGGTAGCAATCAGCCCCAGCATTTT. Its translation is CASSKKGAGSNQPQHF.